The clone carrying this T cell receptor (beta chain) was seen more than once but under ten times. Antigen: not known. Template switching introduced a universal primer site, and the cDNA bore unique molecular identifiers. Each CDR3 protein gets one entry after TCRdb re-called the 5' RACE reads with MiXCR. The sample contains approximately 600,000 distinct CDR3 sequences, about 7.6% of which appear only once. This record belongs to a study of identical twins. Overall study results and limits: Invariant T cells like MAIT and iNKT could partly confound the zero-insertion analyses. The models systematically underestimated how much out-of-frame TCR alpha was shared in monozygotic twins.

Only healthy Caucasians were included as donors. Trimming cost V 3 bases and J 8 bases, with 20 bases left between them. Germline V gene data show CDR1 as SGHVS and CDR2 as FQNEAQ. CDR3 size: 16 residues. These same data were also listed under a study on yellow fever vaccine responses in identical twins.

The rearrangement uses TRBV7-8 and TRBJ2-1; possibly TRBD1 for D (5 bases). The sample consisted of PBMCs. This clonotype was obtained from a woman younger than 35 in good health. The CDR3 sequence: CASSLADRILGDEQFF. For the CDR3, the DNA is TGTGCCAGCAGCTTGGCGGACCGAATCCTAGGGGATGAGCAGTTCTTC.